The 23 T cell receptor beta chains given below trace back to one sample, sequenced in a study of blood T cell repertoires in COVID-19. Repertoires were generated with immunoSEQ multiplex PCR, while TCRdb's copy carries only in-frame clones and drops some. The data hold around 63,000 clones, with around nine tenths observed a single time. The specimen sequenced was peripheral blood. Receptor source: a woman aged 55-70 years with acute or convalescent COVID-19.

The chain carries TRBV5-1 and TRBJ2-5; a possible D gene is TRBD1 (7 bases). Germline values: CDR1 SGHRS, CDR2 YFSETQ. V shed 3 bases and J shed 1 base, with 10 bases lying between them. This CDR3 spans 14 amino acids. The CDR3 here is CASSSGGPQETQYF. In DNA, the CDR3 is TGCGCCAGCAGCTCAGGGGGGCCCCAAGAGACCCAGTACTTC.

V is TRBV7-2 and J is TRBJ2-5; 7 nucleotides align to TRBD2. The CDR3 is 15 amino acids. V was pared by 6 bases and J by 2 bases, with 9 bases of the junction left unmatched. Looked up from germline, CDR1 is SGHTA and CDR2 is FQGNSA. CDR3 sequence (DNA): TGTGCCAGCAGTGGGGCGTGGGGGGGGCAAGAGACCCAGTACTTC. This sequence encodes CASSGAWGGQETQYF. Supplemented by reference TRBV7-2 and TRBJ2-5, the full variable domain reads GAGVSQSPSNKVTEKGKDVELRCDPISGHTALYWYRQSLGQGLEFLIYFQGNSAPDKSGLPSDRFSAERTGGSVSTLTIQRTQQEDSAVYLCASSGAWGGQETQYFGPGTRLLVL.

The rearrangement uses TRBV3-1 (or the pseudogene TRBV3-2) and TRBJ1-5; 10 nucleotides match TRBD1. This CDR3 is built from 15 residues. The trim removed 2 bases at V and 6 bases at J, leaving 4 bases unmatched. Looked up from germline, CDR1 is LGHDT and CDR2 is YNNKEL (reference sequence). The CDR3 here is CASSQTTGGSQPQHF. The CDR3 bases are TGTGCCAGCAGCCAAACGACAGGGGGCTCTCAGCCCCAGCATTTT.

This clone turned up a few times. The V call is TRBV9, the J call TRBJ1-1; tentative D call: TRBD1 (5 bases). V was pared by 4 bases and J by 1 base, with 8 bases between. The CDR3 is 13 amino acids. Germline V lookup: CDR1 SGDLS, CDR2 YYNGEE. CDR3 sequence: CASSFGQNTEAFF. CDR3 nucleotides: TGTGCCAGCAGCTTCGGACAGAACACTGAAGCTTTCTTT. The full variable domain, its missing parts supplied by reference TRBV9 and TRBJ1-1, is DSGVTQTPKHLITATGQRVTLRCSPRSGDLSVYWYQQSLDQGLQFLIQYYNGEERAKGNILERFSAQQFPDLHSELNLSSLELGDSALYFCASSFGQNTEAFFGQGTRLTVV.

V usage is TRBV18 and J usage is TRBJ1-1, with D perhaps TRBD1 (6 bases). The germline V gene has CDR1 KGHSH and CDR2 LQKENI. The V and J ends lost 3 bases and 5 bases respectively, with 16 bases between them. This CDR3 spans 15 amino acids. Here the CDR3 DNA reads TGTGCCAGCTCACCGCTTGAAGGGGGAGAGACTGAAGCTTTCTTT. Translated, it gives CASSPLEGGETEAFF. Filled out from reference TRBV18 and TRBJ1-1, the complete variable domain reads NAGVMQNPRHLVRRRGQEARLRCSPMKGHSHVYWYRQLPEEGLKFMVYLQKENIIDESGMPKERFSAEFPKEGPSILRIQQVVRGDSAAYFCASSPLEGGETEAFFGQGTRLTVV.

The chain uses TRBV5-5 and TRBJ2-2; the match to TRBD2 covers 10 bases. This CDR3 spans 18 amino acids. V dropped 0 bases and J dropped 0; count of bases not matched to a gene: 5. The V gene's germline CDR1 is SGHKS and CDR2 YYEKEE (reference sequence). CDR3: CASSLGASGGPNTGELFF. CDR3 nucleotide sequence: TGTGCCAGCAGCTTGGGGGCTAGCGGGGGCCCGAACACCGGGGAGCTGTTTTTT.

The V and J genes are TRBV20-1 and TRBJ1-5, with a tentative D call TRBD1 (5 bases). The V end was cut by 3 bases, the J end by 6 bases, with 12 bases between. The CDR3 spans 13 residues. The germline gives CDR1 DFQATT, CDR2 SNEGSKA (reference sequence). CDR3: CSASFYQGQPQHF. The CDR3 nucleotides read TGCAGTGCTAGTTTCTATCAGGGTCAGCCCCAGCATTTT.

The gene calls are TRBV5-4 and TRBJ2-7, with 9 bases matching TRBD1. Germline loops: CDR1 SGHNT, CDR2 YYREEE (reference sequence). With V trimmed by 0 bases and J by 4 bases, 2 bases remained unmatched. This CDR3 comprises 14 residues. CDR3 bases: TGTGCCAGCAGCTTGGATGGACAGGGGTACGAGCAGTACGTC. This codes for CASSLDGQGYEQYV.

This chain uses TRBV7-9 with TRBJ2-5; D not resolved. Trimming took off 3 bases at V and 1 base at J, with 18 bases between the two ends. Germline V gene sequence: CDR1 SEHNR, CDR2 FQNEAQ (reference sequence). CDR3 size: 17 residues. The CDR3 spells CASSFIVQIPLQETQYF. CDR3 coding DNA: TGTGCCAGCAGCTTCATCGTCCAGATCCCTCTCCAAGAGACCCAGTACTTC.

V is TRBV4-2 and J is TRBJ2-3; no firm D call. The CDR3 totals 16 residues. The germline V and J ends were trimmed by 0 bases and 0 bases, with 10 bases remaining between them. Per the germline V gene, CDR1 is LGHNA and CDR2 is YNFKEQ. The CDR3 loop reads CASSQERGLSTDTQYF. Written as DNA, the CDR3 is TGTGCCAGCAGCCAAGAACGCGGCTTAAGCACAGATACGCAGTATTTT.

J is TRBJ2-1 and V is TRBV5-6, with 8 bases identical to TRBD1. The CDR3 totals 17 residues. Germline CDR1 and CDR2: SGHDT and YYEEEE. The J segment lost 6 bases and the V segment lost 4 bases, leaving 15 bases of the junction unmatched. In DNA, the CDR3 is TGTGCCAGCAGCCGACGGAGGGGACAGGTTGGGGGCAATGAGCAGTTCTTC. Amino acids: CASSRRRGQVGGNEQFF.

This chain links TRBV5-1 with TRBJ1-4, with a weak D call TRBD1 (5 bases). V lost 1 base to trimming and J lost 6 bases, with 10 bases between them. The CDR3 is made up of 14 amino acids. Germline CDR1 SGHRS, CDR2 YFSETQ. The CDR3 here is CASSLQGFDEKLFF. The CDR3 DNA sequence: TGCGCCAGCAGCTTGCAGGGCTTCGATGAAAAACTGTTTTTT.

The chain couples TRBV6-5 to TRBJ1-1; possible D gene TRBD1, 5 bases. The CDR3 spans 14 residues. Per germline, CDR1 MNHEY and CDR2 SVGAGI. The ends were cut back, 6 bases at V and 5 bases at J, with 16 bases in the middle. DNA of the CDR3: TGTGCCAGCAGGACTGCCGGGGGAGGTACTGAAGCTTTCTTT. Encoded protein: CASRTAGGGTEAFF.

This clone appeared once. A junction end diverges from the germline sequence, so it may reflect a read error. The chain recombines TRBV3-1 (or the pseudogene TRBV3-2) with TRBJ1-2; tentatively, D is TRBD1 (5 bases). CDR3 size: 17 residues. CDR1 and CDR2 from the germline V gene are LGHDT and YNNKEL (reference sequence). This chain's CDR3 is CASRGGTAELANYGHTF. CDR3 sequence (DNA): TGTGCCAGCAGGGGCGGGACTGCCGAGTTAGCTAACTATGGCCACACCTTC.

The chain employs TRBV6-5 and TRBJ1-6; D possibly corresponds to TRBD1 (6 bases). V was cut by 7 bases and J by 8 bases, with 18 bases left in between. CDR3 length: 15 amino acids. The germline CDR1 and CDR2 sequences are MNHEY and SVGAGI. The CDR3 nucleotides are TGTGCCAGCATCAACGGGGCAGGGGATTATTCACCCCTCCACTTT. Amino acid sequence: CASINGAGDYSPLHF.

The rearrangement links TRBV29-1 to TRBJ1-1, with TRBD1 as a possible D gene (5 bases). Trimming removed 0 bases at V and 5 bases at J, with 10 bases between. The CDR3 has 13 amino acids. The germline V gene has CDR1 SQVTM and CDR2 ANQGSEA. This chain's CDR3 is CSVEDRQTTEAFF. The CDR3 nucleotides read TGCAGCGTTGAAGATCGACAGACAACTGAAGCTTTCTTT.

J is TRBJ2-4 and V is TRBV20-1; D call uncertain. CDR1 DFQATT and CDR2 SNEGSKA come from the germline V gene (reference sequence). There are 11 residues in the CDR3. V dropped 1 base and J dropped 11 bases, with 9 bases sitting between them. The CDR3 coding sequence is TGCAGTGCTAGAGGCCCTGAGGTTCAGTACTTC. This encodes CSARGPEVQYF.

The gene calls are TRBV3-1 (or the pseudogene TRBV3-2) and TRBJ2-5, with D possibly being TRBD1 (5 bases). Per the germline V gene, CDR1 is LGHDT and CDR2 is YNNKEL (reference sequence). The V end was cut by 2 bases, the J end by 3 bases, with 10 bases between. The CDR3 contains 14 residues. CDR3 coding DNA: TGTGCCAGCAGCCAACCCCCAGGGAAAGAGACCCAGTACTTC. This codes for CASSQPPGKETQYF.

The rearrangement uses TRBV18 and TRBJ2-5, with 10 bases identical to TRBD2. Germline V gene lookup returns CDR1 KGHSH and CDR2 LQKENI. This CDR3 is built from 15 residues. Losses at the gene ends were 3 bases for V and 5 bases for J; bases not matched to a gene: 6. CDR3 nucleotide sequence: TGTGCCAGCTCACCGGATAGCGGGAGGACGGAGACCCAGTACTTC. Encoded protein: CASSPDSGRTETQYF.

This clone showed up just a few times. V and J are TRBV28 and TRBJ1-2; 8 bases line up with TRBD1. The V gene's germline CDR1 is MDHEN and CDR2 SYDVKM. V lost 8 bases, J lost 4 bases, and 15 bases stayed unmatched. The CDR3 contains 16 residues. For the CDR3, the DNA is TGTGCCAGCTTGGGACAGGACTCCTCTATGGGCTATGGCTACACCTTC. This codes for CASLGQDSSMGYGYTF.

The V gene is TRBV27, the J gene TRBJ1-5, with D possibly matching TRBD1 (5 bases). CDR3 length equals 15 residues. Trimming left V 2 bases short and J 6 bases short, with 14 bases between. Germline lookup yields CDR1 MNHEY and CDR2 SMNVEV (reference sequence). For the CDR3, the DNA is TGTGCCAGCAGTTTACGGCAGGGAATGGGTCAGCCCCAGCATTTT. Its translation: CASSLRQGMGQPQHF.

This clone was counted once. The J gene is TRBJ1-1, the V gene TRBV7-3; no definite D call. CDR1 and CDR2 (germline): SGHTA, FQGTGA. V was clipped by 5 bases and J by 0 bases, with 7 bases between them. This CDR3 is built from 13 residues. This chain's CDR3 is CASSKEMNTEAFF. CDR3 coding DNA: TGTGCCAGCAGCAAGGAGATGAACACTGAAGCTTTCTTT.

The chain carries TRBV11-2 and TRBJ1-1; 9 positions match TRBD1. Germline CDR1 SGHAT, CDR2 FQNNGV. The V segment lost 6 bases and the J segment 8 bases; nucleotides outside the gene matches: 10. This CDR3 comprises 14 residues. CDR3 sequence: CASRIGTGLEEAFF. CDR3 nucleotide sequence: TGTGCCAGCAGGATCGGGACAGGGCTAGAAGAAGCTTTCTTT.